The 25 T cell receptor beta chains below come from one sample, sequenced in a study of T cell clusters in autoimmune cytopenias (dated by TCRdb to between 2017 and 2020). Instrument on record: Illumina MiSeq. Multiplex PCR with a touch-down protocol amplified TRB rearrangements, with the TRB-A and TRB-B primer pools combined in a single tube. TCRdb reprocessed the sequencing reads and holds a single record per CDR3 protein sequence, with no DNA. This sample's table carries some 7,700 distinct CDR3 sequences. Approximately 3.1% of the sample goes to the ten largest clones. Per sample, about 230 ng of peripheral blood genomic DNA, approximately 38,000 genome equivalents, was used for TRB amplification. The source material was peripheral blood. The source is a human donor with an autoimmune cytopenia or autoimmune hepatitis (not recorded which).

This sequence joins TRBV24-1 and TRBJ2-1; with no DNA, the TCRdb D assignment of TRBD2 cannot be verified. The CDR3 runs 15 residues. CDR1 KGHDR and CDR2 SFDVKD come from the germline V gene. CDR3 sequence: CATSVVAGGLNEQFF.

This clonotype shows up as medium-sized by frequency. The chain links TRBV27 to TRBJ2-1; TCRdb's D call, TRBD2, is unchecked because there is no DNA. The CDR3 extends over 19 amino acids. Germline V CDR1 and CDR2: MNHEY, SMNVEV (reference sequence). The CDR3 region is CASSLLPGTSGNSYNEQFF.

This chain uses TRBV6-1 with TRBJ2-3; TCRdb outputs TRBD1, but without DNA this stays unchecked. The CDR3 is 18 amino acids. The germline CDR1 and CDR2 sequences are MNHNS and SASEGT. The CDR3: CASREGQGWVIRTDTQYF.

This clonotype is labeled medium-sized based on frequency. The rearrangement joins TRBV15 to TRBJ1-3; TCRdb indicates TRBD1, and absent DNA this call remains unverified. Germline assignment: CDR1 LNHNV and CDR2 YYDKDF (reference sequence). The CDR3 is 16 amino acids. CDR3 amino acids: CATSRDLGVSGNTIYF.

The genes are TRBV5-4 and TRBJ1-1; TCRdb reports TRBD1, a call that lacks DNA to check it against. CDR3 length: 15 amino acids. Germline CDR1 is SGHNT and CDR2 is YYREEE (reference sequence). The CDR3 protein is CASSFPGTGDTEAFF.

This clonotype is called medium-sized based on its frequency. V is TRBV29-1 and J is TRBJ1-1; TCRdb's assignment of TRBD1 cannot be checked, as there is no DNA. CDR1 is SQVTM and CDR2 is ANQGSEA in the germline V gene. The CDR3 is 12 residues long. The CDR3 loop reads CSVGGQVLEAFF.

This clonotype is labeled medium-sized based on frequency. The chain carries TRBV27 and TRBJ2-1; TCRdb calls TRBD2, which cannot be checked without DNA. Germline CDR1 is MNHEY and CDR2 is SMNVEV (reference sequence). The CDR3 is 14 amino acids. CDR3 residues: CASSLVALPNEQFF.

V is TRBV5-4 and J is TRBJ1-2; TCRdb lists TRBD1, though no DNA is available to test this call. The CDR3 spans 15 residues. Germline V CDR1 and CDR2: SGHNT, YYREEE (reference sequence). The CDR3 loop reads CSSSSRDSSSYGYTF.

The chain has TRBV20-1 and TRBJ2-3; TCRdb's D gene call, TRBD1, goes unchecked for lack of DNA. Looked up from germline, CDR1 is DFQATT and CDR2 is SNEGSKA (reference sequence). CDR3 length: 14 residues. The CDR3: CSAPDSASTDTQYF.

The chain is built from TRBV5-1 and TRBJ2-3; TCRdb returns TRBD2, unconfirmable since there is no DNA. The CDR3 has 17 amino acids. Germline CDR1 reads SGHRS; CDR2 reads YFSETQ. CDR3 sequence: CASSPGLAGVYTDTQYF.

The CDR3 protein is CASSYFWDRRTMNTEAFF. The genes are TRBV6-2 or TRBV6-3 and TRBJ1-1; checking the TCRdb D call of TRBD1 is not possible without DNA. From germline, CDR1 is MNHEY and CDR2 SVGEGT. This CDR3 region has 18 residues.

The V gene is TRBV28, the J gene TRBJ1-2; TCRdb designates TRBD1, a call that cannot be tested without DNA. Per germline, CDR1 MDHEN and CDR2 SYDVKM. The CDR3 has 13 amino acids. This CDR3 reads CASSLQGFYGYTF.

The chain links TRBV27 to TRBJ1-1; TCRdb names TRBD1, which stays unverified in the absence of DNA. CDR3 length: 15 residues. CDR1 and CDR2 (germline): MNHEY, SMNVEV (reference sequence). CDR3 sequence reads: CASRLLSGVNTEAFF.

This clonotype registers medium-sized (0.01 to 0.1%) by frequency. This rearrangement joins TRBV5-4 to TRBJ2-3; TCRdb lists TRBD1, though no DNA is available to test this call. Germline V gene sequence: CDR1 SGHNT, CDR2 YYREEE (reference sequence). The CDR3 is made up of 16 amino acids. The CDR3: CASRSTPGQGTDTQYF.

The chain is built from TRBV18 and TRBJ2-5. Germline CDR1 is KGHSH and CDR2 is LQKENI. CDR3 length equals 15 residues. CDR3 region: CASSPPSWEQETQYF. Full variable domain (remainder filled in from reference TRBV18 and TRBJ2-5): NAGVMQNPRHLVRRRGQEARLRCSPMKGHSHVYWYRQLPEEGLKFMVYLQKENIIDESGMPKERFSAEFPKEGPSILRIQQVVRGDSAAYFCASSPPSWEQETQYFGPGTRLLVL.

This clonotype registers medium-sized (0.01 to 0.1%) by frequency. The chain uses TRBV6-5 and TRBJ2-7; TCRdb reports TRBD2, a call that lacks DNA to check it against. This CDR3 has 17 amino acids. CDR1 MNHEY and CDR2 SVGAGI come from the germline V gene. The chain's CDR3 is CASSDHLQAGEAYEQYF.

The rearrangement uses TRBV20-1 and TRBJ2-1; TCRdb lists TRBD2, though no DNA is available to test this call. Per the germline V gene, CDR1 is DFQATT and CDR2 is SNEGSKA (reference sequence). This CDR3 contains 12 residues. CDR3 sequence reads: CSAQGLAGEQFF.

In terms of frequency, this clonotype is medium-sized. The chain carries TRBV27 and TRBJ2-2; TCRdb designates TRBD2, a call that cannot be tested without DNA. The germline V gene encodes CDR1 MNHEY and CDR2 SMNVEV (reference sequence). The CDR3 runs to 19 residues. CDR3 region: CASSSLPGTSGINTGELFF.

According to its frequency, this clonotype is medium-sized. CDR3: CASSLPGFSGANVLTF. This chain connects TRBV12-3 or TRBV12-4 to TRBJ2-6. This CDR3 region has 16 residues.

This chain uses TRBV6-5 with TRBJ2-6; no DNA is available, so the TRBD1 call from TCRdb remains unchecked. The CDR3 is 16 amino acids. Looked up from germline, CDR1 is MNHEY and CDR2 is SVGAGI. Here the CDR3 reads CASSLTGVFGANVLTF.

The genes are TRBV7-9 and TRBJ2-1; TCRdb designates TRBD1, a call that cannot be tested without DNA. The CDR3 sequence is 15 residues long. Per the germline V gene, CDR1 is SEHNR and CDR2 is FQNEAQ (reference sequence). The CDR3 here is CASSPYRDREDEQFF. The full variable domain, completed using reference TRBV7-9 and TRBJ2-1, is DTGVSQNPRHKITKRGQNVTFRCDPISEHNRLYWYRQTLGQGPEFLTYFQNEAQLEKSRLLSDRFSAERPKGSFSTLEIQRTEQGDSAMYLCASSPYRDREDEQFFGPGTRLTVL.

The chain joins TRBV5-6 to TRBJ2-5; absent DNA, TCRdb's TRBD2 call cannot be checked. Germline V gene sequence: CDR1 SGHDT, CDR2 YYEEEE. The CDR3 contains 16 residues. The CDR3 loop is CASSGAGTGVQETQYF.

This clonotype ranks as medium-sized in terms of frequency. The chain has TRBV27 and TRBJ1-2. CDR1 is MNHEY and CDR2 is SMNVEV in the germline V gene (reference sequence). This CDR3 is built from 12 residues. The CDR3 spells CASSLRGQGYTF.

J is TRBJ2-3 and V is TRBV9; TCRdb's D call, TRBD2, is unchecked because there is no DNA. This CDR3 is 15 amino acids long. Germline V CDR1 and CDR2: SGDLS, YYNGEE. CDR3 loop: CASTMGLSVTDTQYF.

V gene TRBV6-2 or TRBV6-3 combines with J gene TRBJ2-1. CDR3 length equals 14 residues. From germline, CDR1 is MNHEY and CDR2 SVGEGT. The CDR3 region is CASSYSGPIDEQFF.